The 15 T cell receptor beta chains below were found in one sample sequenced in a study of control samples from healthy donors and cancer patients. Profiled with immunoSEQ multiplex PCR; TCRdb holds only in-frame clones, not every one. Found here are about 140,000 clones, 75% to 95% of them singletons; the top ten hold about 7.6%. The sample taken for sequencing was blood. Receptors originate from a man aged 18 to 35 in good health.

The V gene is TRBV19, the J gene TRBJ2-7, with a possible D match to TRBD1 (6 bases). The CDR3 runs 15 residues. CDR1 LNHDA and CDR2 SQIVND come from the germline V gene (reference sequence). V lost 8 bases, J lost 3 bases, and 20 bases lay in between. The CDR3: CASPQGLHLLYEQYF. The CDR3 DNA is TGTGCCAGTCCGCAGGGGTTACACCTACTCTACGAGCAGTACTTC.

The genes are TRBV5-6 and TRBJ2-5; 11 bases align to TRBD2. This CDR3 has 15 amino acids. Germline V gives CDR1 SGHDT, CDR2 YYEEEE. J was trimmed by 3 bases and V by 7 bases; bases with no gene match: 8. The CDR3 bases are TGTGCCAGCCGACTAGCGGGGACGCGGGAAGAGACCCAGTACTTC. Its translation is CASRLAGTREETQYF.

The V call is TRBV7-2, the J call TRBJ2-7, with 12 bases that match TRBD2. The trim removed 5 bases at V and 4 bases at J, leaving 6 bases unmatched. The length of the CDR3 is 15 residues. The germline gives CDR1 SGHTA, CDR2 FQGNSA. The CDR3 sequence is CASSLRTSGVYEQYF. The CDR3 bases are TGTGCCAGCAGCCTCCGGACTAGCGGGGTATACGAGCAGTACTTC.

The rearrangement joins TRBV7-2 to TRBJ1-5; D might be TRBD1 (5 bases). This CDR3 is built from 15 residues. Germline CDR1 is SGHTA and CDR2 is FQGNSA. V was shortened by 2 bases and J by 3 bases, with 11 bases between the two germline ends. In DNA, the CDR3 is TGTGCCAGCAGCTTAAGTGGGGGGTTCAATCAGCCCCAGCATTTT. Its translation: CASSLSGGFNQPQHF.

The chain carries TRBV4-1 and TRBJ2-1; D might be TRBD2 (5 bases). The CDR3 totals 12 residues. From germline, CDR1 is MGHRA and CDR2 YSYEKL. Trimming removed 7 bases at V and 5 bases at J, with 9 bases between. CDR3 region: CASTAGDNEQFF. For the CDR3, the DNA is TGCGCCAGCACCGCCGGGGACAATGAGCAGTTCTTC.

This clone showed up just a few times. This chain uses TRBV6-5 with TRBJ1-2; TRBD1 might be the D (6 bases). Trimming removed 6 bases from V and 6 bases from J, with 14 bases in between. Germline CDR1 and CDR2: MNHEY and SVGAGI. CDR3 length: 13 residues. The CDR3 DNA is TGTGCCAGCAGCCCACAGGGTGTAGATGGCTACACCTTC. Translation: CASSPQGVDGYTF.

The chain carries TRBV7-9 and TRBJ1-4; D is undetermined. The germline V and J ends were trimmed by 5 bases and 4 bases, with 14 bases remaining between them. CDR1 and CDR2 from the germline V gene are SEHNR and FQNEAQ (reference sequence). CDR3 size: 15 residues. For the CDR3, the DNA is TGTGCCAGCAGCCCCGTGTGGCAAGATAATGAAAAACTGTTTTTT. As protein: CASSPVWQDNEKLFF.

The CDR3 nucleotides read TGTGCCAGCCAGACAGGGAGCTCCTACAATGAGCAGTTCTTC. Its translation: CASQTGSSYNEQFF. The chain is built from TRBV28 and TRBJ2-1; 7 bases align to TRBD1. CDR3 size: 14 residues. Unmatched junction bases numbered 4, after V lost 8 bases and J lost 0 bases. Germline values: CDR1 MDHEN, CDR2 SYDVKM.

The chain links TRBV6-2 or TRBV6-3 to TRBJ1-6, with TRBD1 identical over 7 bases. Trimming took 3 bases from V and 14 from J; bases not matched to a gene: 13. The CDR3 sequence is 15 residues long. Germline assignment: CDR1 MNHEY and CDR2 SVGEGT. In nucleotides, the CDR3 is TGTGCCAGCAGTTATACCAGCTCTCGACAGGGATCCCTCCACTTT. Its protein is CASSYTSSRQGSLHF.

CDR3 sequence: CASSQAGVNEQFF. The CDR3 bases are TGCGCCAGCAGCCAAGCTGGGGTGAATGAGCAGTTCTTC. The rearrangement uses TRBV4-1 and TRBJ2-1, with D unclear. V was shortened by 1 base and J by 7 bases, with 8 bases between the two germline ends. Germline values: CDR1 MGHRA, CDR2 YSYEKL. The CDR3 length is 13 residues.

The chain has TRBV6-1 and TRBJ1-2; 7 bases fit TRBD1. The V segment lost 0 bases and the J segment 2 bases; nucleotides outside the gene matches: 3. The CDR3 covers 15 residues. Germline loops: CDR1 MNHNS, CDR2 SASEGT. The DNA for the CDR3 is TGTGCCAGCAGTGAAGCGGCAGGGGGAAACTATGGCTACACCTTC. Its translation: CASSEAAGGNYGYTF.

The chain has TRBV14 and TRBJ1-1; D unresolved. The V gene lost 4 bases and the J gene lost 3 bases, with 6 bases spanning the gap. The germline CDR1 and CDR2 sequences are SGHDN and FVKESK. The CDR3 extends over 12 amino acids. DNA of the CDR3: TGTGCCAGCAGCCTACACTACACTGAAGCTTTCTTT. Its translation: CASSLHYTEAFF.

The chain has TRBV2 and TRBJ1-3, with D unclear. Trimming removed 4 bases from V and 0 bases from J, with 4 bases in between. CDR1 is SNHLY, CDR2 FYNNEI, per germline. This CDR3 has 13 amino acids. The CDR3: CASSVSSGNTIYF. CDR3 nucleotides: TGTGCCAGCAGTGTGAGCTCTGGAAACACCATATATTTT. Looking up the rest from reference TRBV2 and TRBJ1-3 gives the full variable domain: EPEVTQTPSHQVTQMGQEVILRCVPISNHLYFYWYRQILGQKVEFLVSFYNNEISEKSEIFDDQFSVERPDGSNFTLKIRSTKLEDSAMYFCASSVSSGNTIYFGEGSWLTVV.

The V call is TRBV19, the J call TRBJ2-7; 10 bases match TRBD2. The germline gives CDR1 LNHDA, CDR2 SQIVND (reference sequence). The CDR3 loop spans 15 amino acids. V shed 5 bases, J shed 3 bases, and the junction held 7 bases outside the gene matches. In DNA form, the CDR3 reads TGTGCCAGTAGTGCCCGGACTAGCGGCAACTACGAGCAGTACTTC. The encoded protein is CASSARTSGNYEQYF. The full variable domain, its missing parts supplied by reference TRBV19 and TRBJ2-7, is DGGITQSPKYLFRKEGQNVTLSCEQNLNHDAMYWYRQDPGQGLRLIYYSQIVNDFQKGDIAEGYSVSREKKESFPLTVTSAQKNPTAFYLCASSARTSGNYEQYFGPGTRLTVT.

This clone was recorded a few times. The chain links TRBV3-1 (or the pseudogene TRBV3-2) to TRBJ2-3; D perhaps matches TRBD1 (6 bases). The ends were cut back, 3 bases at V and 1 base at J, with 8 bases in the middle. This CDR3 has 14 residues. In germline, CDR1 is LGHDT, CDR2 YNNKEL (reference sequence). The CDR3: CASSQGAGTDTQYF. The DNA of the CDR3 is TGTGCCAGCAGCCAGGGGGCAGGCACAGATACGCAGTATTTT.